The entry that follows covers one T cell receptor (beta chain) sequence. CDR3 length equals 14 residues. V lost 5 bases to trimming and J lost 5 bases; unmatched junction nucleotides: 7. The germline V gene has CDR1 WNHNN and CDR2 SYGVQD (reference sequence). This entry comes from a study of blood T cell repertoires in COVID-19. Looking at the study overall: Researchers got acute and convalescent COVID-19 samples from the United States, Italy and Spain. The analysed material was cDNA or gDNA that came from T cells, B-cell-depleted T cells, or PBMCs.

In the study's own analysis: Amplified reference gene primers provided the basis for estimating nucleated cell counts. TCRdb's table, derived via immunoSEQ multiplex PCR, lists solely in-frame clones and lacks some. That table supplies the V and J calls and clone size; D and trimming were determined from the DNA. The sample holds approximately 470,000 clones; 80% to 90% are singletons and the top ten take about 3%. Sequencing input: peripheral blood. The sequence derives from a human donor in a cohort sampled during active COVID-19. The rearrangement joins TRBV10-1 to TRBJ2-7; 9 bases map to TRBD1. The CDR3 nucleotides are TGCGCCAGCAGTCAACAGGGGGCATCCAACGAGCAGTACTTC. Protein product: CASSQQGASNEQYF.